One and the same sample provided the 14 T cell receptor beta chains below, sequenced in a study of cytomegalovirus exposure and HLA in healthy donors. The primer mix had 60 Vbeta and 13 Jbeta primers. Repertoires were generated with immunoSEQ multiplex PCR, while TCRdb's copy carries only in-frame clones and drops some. Here the sample table reports some 110,000 clones. The specimen sequenced was PBMCs. Receptors were obtained from a young man in good health and CMV-seronegative.

The genes are TRBV10-3 and TRBJ1-2; D possibly corresponds to TRBD1 (5 bases). From germline, CDR1 is ENHRY and CDR2 SYGVKD. Trimming stripped 8 bases from V and 3 bases from J, with 13 bases between. CDR3 length: 13 residues. CDR3 residues: CAIQGSVHYGYTF. The CDR3 DNA reads TGTGCCATCCAGGGTTCGGTTCACTATGGCTACACCTTC.

The rearrangement uses TRBV28 and TRBJ1-5, with D maybe TRBD1 (5 bases). The CDR3 totals 14 residues. Between the trimmed V and J ends, which lost 3 bases and 7 bases, there was a span of 13 bases. Looked up from germline, CDR1 is MDHEN and CDR2 is SYDVKM. CDR3 coding DNA: TGTGCCAGCAGTTTGGGAGGGGCTGGCCAGCCCCAGCATTTT. Its translation is CASSLGGAGQPQHF.

The rearrangement uses TRBV6-5 and TRBJ1-4; D is unclear. The length of the CDR3 is 15 residues. CDR1 and CDR2 (germline): MNHEY, SVGAGI. Trimming pared 8 bases from V and 0 bases from J, leaving 13 bases between. The CDR3 protein is CASRSNTATNEKLFF. The CDR3 coding sequence is TGTGCCAGCCGATCGAATACAGCAACTAATGAAAAACTGTTTTTT.

The chain employs TRBV5-8 and TRBJ1-5; 10 nucleotides agree with TRBD1. With V trimmed by 4 bases and J by 1 base, 2 bases remained unmatched. The CDR3 is made up of 15 amino acids. From germline, CDR1 is SGHTS and CDR2 YDEGEE. The CDR3 coding sequence is TGTGCCAGCAGCCTGGACAGGGGGAGCAATCAGCCCCAGCATTTT. This sequence encodes CASSLDRGSNQPQHF.

V and J are TRBV5-1 and TRBJ2-3, with 7 bases lining up with TRBD2. The length of the CDR3 is 13 residues. Germline assignment: CDR1 SGHRS and CDR2 YFSETQ. Trimming cost V 5 bases and J 4 bases; bases outside gene matches: 4. Here the CDR3 reads CASRVGRPDTQYF. The CDR3 bases are TGCGCCAGCAGAGTCGGGAGGCCAGATACGCAGTATTTT.

The rearrangement links TRBV19 to TRBJ1-5, with TRBD1 matching 8 bases. Germline V CDR1 and CDR2: LNHDA, SQIVND (reference sequence). V trimming: 6 bases; J trimming: 2 bases; junction bases outside the gene matches: 6. The CDR3 is 15 amino acids. The CDR3 DNA reads TGTGCCAGTAGATCCGGACAGGGAGGCAATCAGCCCCAGCATTTT. Translating gives CASRSGQGGNQPQHF.

The chain links TRBV29-1 to TRBJ2-7, with 9 bases matching TRBD1. J gave up 2 bases and V 6 bases, and 2 bases lay outside the gene matches. Germline CDR1 reads SQVTM; CDR2 reads ANQGSEA. CDR3 length: 12 amino acids. CDR3 nucleotides: TGCAGCGTGGGGGACAGGGCCTACGAGCAGTACTTC. As protein: CSVGDRAYEQYF.

The gene calls are TRBV13 and TRBJ2-7, with 7 bases matching TRBD2. Germline V gene lookup returns CDR1 PRHDT and CDR2 FYEKMQ (reference sequence). V gave up 3 bases and J gave up 2 bases; unmatched junction bases: 7. The CDR3 covers 15 residues. The CDR3 DNA is TGTGCCAGCAGCTTGCTGACTAGCAGTCCCTACGAGCAGTACTTC. Protein: CASSLLTSSPYEQYF.

V usage is TRBV11-2 and J usage is TRBJ2-4; D not resolved. V was cut by 5 bases and J by 15 bases, with 17 bases left in between. The CDR3 extends over 12 amino acids. Germline V gene sequence: CDR1 SGHAT, CDR2 FQNNGV. The CDR3 region is CASSPQQPRLYF. The DNA of the CDR3 is TGTGCCAGCAGCCCCCAGCAGCCGCGGTTGTACTTC.

The chain's CDR3 is CASSQDKTSGSYNEQFF. The CDR3, as DNA: TGCGCCAGCAGCCAAGATAAAACTAGCGGATCCTACAATGAGCAGTTCTTC. This chain joins TRBV4-3 and TRBJ2-1; 8 nucleotides line up with TRBD2. The junction had 5 bases not matched to a gene; V was cut back by 0 bases and J by 1 base. The CDR3 loop spans 17 amino acids. Germline values: CDR1 LGHNA, CDR2 YSLEER.

The genes are TRBV11-2 and TRBJ2-1, with D tentatively TRBD1 (6 bases). V shed 1 base and J shed 8 bases, with 12 bases lying between them. CDR1 and CDR2 (germline): SGHAT, FQNNGV. The CDR3 covers 14 residues. In nucleotides, the CDR3 is TGTGCCAGCAGCTTAGTGGGGGCTGGCGATGAGCAGTTCTTC. This gives the protein CASSLVGAGDEQFF.

The V and J genes are TRBV6-5 and TRBJ1-1; D remains unclear. This CDR3 region has 12 residues. Germline lookup yields CDR1 MNHEY and CDR2 SVGAGI. V dropped 5 bases and J dropped 2 bases, with 6 bases sitting between them. The CDR3 sequence: CASSEGNTEAFF. Here the CDR3 DNA reads TGTGCCAGCAGTGAGGGAAACACTGAAGCTTTCTTT.

The V and J genes are TRBV5-1 and TRBJ1-3, with 10 bases matching TRBD1. The CDR3 is 14 amino acids. J lost 4 bases, V lost 4 bases, and 2 bases had no gene match. Germline lookup yields CDR1 SGHRS and CDR2 YFSETQ. CDR3: CASSPGQGGNTIYF. The CDR3 DNA sequence: TGCGCCAGCAGCCCGGGACAGGGGGGAAACACCATATATTTT.

This sequence joins TRBV4-1 and TRBJ1-1; D may be TRBD1 (5 bases). This CDR3 comprises 14 residues. Trimming removed 6 bases from V and 10 bases from J, with 21 bases in between. Germline V gene lookup returns CDR1 MGHRA and CDR2 YSYEKL. The CDR3 loop reads CASSGLGTPRGAFF. The CDR3 nucleotides are TGCGCCAGCAGTGGGCTCGGGACTCCCCGAGGAGCTTTCTTT.